This is a list of T cell receptor beta chains from one sample in a study of cytomegalovirus exposure and HLA in healthy donors. Some clones are missing from TCRdb's copy, which holds only in-frame ones; the method was immunoSEQ multiplex PCR. The sample carries about 200,000 clones, approximately 78% recorded once. Material: PBMCs. The receptors come from a woman in her forties in good health and CMV-seronegative. The CDR3 runs from the conserved cysteine through the conserved F or W. Each record gives: D gene, J gene, V gene, clone size, CDR3 protein, CDR3 DNA. D genes are given only for firm matches. Part of the rows lack a size; the others show once, few, many or a class for expanded clones.

D: TRBD1
J: TRBJ2-7
V: TRBV19
size: .
CDR3: CASSPGAGGFPRYEQYF
DNA: TGTGCCAGTAGTCCTGGGGCAGGGGGCTTTCCCCGCTACGAGCAGTACTTC

D: TRBD1
J: TRBJ2-7
V: TRBV7-9
size: .
CDR3: CASSLEGTARGYEQYF
DNA: TGTGCCAGCAGCTTAGAAGGGACAGCGAGGGGGTACGAGCAGTACTTC

D: .
J: TRBJ1-1
V: TRBV14
size: .
CDR3: CASSRDIITEAFF
DNA: TGTGCCAGCAGCCGCGACATCATCACTGAAGCTTTCTTT

D: .
J: TRBJ1-1
V: TRBV19
size: .
CDR3: CASSIVQGTEAFF
DNA: TGTGCCAGTAGTATAGTTCAGGGTACTGAAGCTTTCTTT

D: TRBD1
J: TRBJ1-5
V: TRBV28
size: few
CDR3: CASSPPGTGANQPQHF
DNA: TGTGCCAGCAGCCCACCCGGGACAGGGGCCAATCAGCCCCAGCATTTT

D: .
J: TRBJ1-5
V: TRBV28
size: few
CDR3: CASSLAGLSNQPQHF
DNA: TGTGCCAGCAGTTTGGCGGGCCTAAGCAATCAGCCCCAGCATTTT

D: .
J: TRBJ2-3
V: TRBV11-1
size: .
CDR3: CASSLGGGLGTDTQYF
DNA: TGTGCCAGCAGCTTGGGCGGGGGCTTAGGCACAGATACGCAGTATTTT

D: .
J: TRBJ1-1
V: TRBV7-9
size: .
CDR3: CASSSPAGENTEAFF
DNA: TGTGCCAGCAGCTCCCCGGCAGGGGAGAACACTGAAGCTTTCTTT

D: TRBD1
J: TRBJ2-2
V: TRBV5-6
size: .
CDR3: CASSQGQGTPGELFF
DNA: TGTGCCAGCAGCCAAGGACAGGGGACGCCCGGGGAGCTGTTTTTT

D: .
J: TRBJ2-2
V: TRBV2
size: .
CDR3: CASPLRFGELFF
DNA: TGTGCCAGCCCTCTAAGATTCGGGGAGCTGTTTTTT

D: .
J: TRBJ2-7
V: TRBV5-6
size: .
CDR3: CASSLRERYYEQYF
DNA: TGTGCCAGTTCTTTAAGGGAGAGATACTACGAGCAGTACTTC

D: TRBD1
J: TRBJ2-1
V: TRBV11-2
size: .
CDR3: CASSYGPGTGANEQFF
DNA: TGTGCCAGCAGTTATGGTCCCGGGACAGGGGCCAATGAGCAGTTCTTC

D: TRBD1
J: TRBJ2-7
V: TRBV5-1
size: .
CDR3: CATTRGQFAYEQYF
DNA: TGCGCCACCACCCGGGGACAGTTCGCCTACGAGCAGTACTTC

D: .
J: TRBJ1-2
V: TRBV6-5
size: few
CDR3: CASSYSGGVGGYTF
DNA: TGTGCCAGCAGTTACAGCGGGGGGGTCGGTGGCTACACCTTC

D: .
J: TRBJ2-7
V: TRBV4-1
size: .
CDR3: CASSFLPGTGAYEQYF
DNA: TGCGCCAGCAGCTTCCTGCCGGGGACTGGAGCCTACGAGCAGTACTTC

D: TRBD2
J: TRBJ2-5
V: TRBV5-1
size: few
CDR3: CASSATSGRGQETQYF
DNA: TGCGCCAGCAGCGCGACTAGCGGGAGGGGACAAGAGACCCAGTACTTC

D: .
J: TRBJ2-3
V: TRBV4-1
size: .
CDR3: CASSQGARSTDTQYF
DNA: TGCGCCAGCAGCCAAGGGGCTCGAAGCACAGATACGCAGTATTTT

D: .
J: TRBJ2-1
V: TRBV5-4
size: .
CDR3: CASSRPGGLNEQFF
DNA: TGTGCCAGCAGCCGTCCCGGCGGCCTCAATGAGCAGTTCTTC

D: TRBD2
J: TRBJ2-5
V: TRBV5-1
size: .
CDR3: CASSSGGLAGGGETQYF
DNA: TGCGCCAGCAGCTCCGGTGGACTAGCGGGAGGGGGTGAGACCCAGTACTTC

D: TRBD1
J: TRBJ2-7
V: TRBV19
size: .
CDR3: CASRAGTGFYEQYF
DNA: TGTGCCAGTAGAGCCGGGACAGGGTTCTACGAGCAGTACTTC

D: .
J: TRBJ2-5
V: TRBV9
size: .
CDR3: CANSVLSGVAETQYF
DNA: TGTGCCAACAGCGTTTTGTCGGGAGTTGCCGAGACCCAGTACTTC

D: .
J: TRBJ1-2
V: TRBV19
size: .
CDR3: CASTRQAVNYGYTF
DNA: TGTGCCAGTACCCGACAGGCCGTTAACTATGGCTACACCTTC

D: .
J: TRBJ2-7
V: TRBV2
size: .
CDR3: CASGDLAATYEQYF
DNA: TGTGCCAGCGGAGACTTAGCGGCCACCTACGAGCAGTACTTC

D: .
J: TRBJ2-1
V: TRBV29-1
size: .
CDR3: CSVEARASSYNEQFF
DNA: TGCAGCGTTGAAGCGCGCGCGAGCTCCTACAATGAGCAGTTCTTC

D: .
J: TRBJ2-1
V: TRBV10-3
size: .
CDR3: CAIRSPRGSSYNEQFF
DNA: TGTGCCATCAGAAGTCCTAGGGGAAGCTCCTACAATGAGCAGTTCTTC

D: .
J: TRBJ2-5
V: TRBV7-3
size: .
CDR3: CASSLGGSAETQYF
DNA: TGTGCCAGCAGCTTAGGAGGGTCGGCAGAGACCCAGTACTTC

D: TRBD1
J: TRBJ2-2
V: TRBV7-9
size: .
CDR3: CASSLTGQGADTGELFF
DNA: TGTGCCAGCAGCTTAACGGGACAGGGGGCTGACACCGGGGAGCTGTTTTTT

D: .
J: TRBJ1-1
V: TRBV4-1
size: .
CDR3: CASSRMGAGTEAFF
DNA: TGCGCCAGCAGCCGAATGGGGGCGGGCACTGAAGCTTTCTTT

D: TRBD2
J: TRBJ2-3
V: TRBV27
size: few
CDR3: CASSRLAGGEDTQYF
DNA: TGTGCCAGCAGTCGACTAGCGGGAGGTGAAGATACGCAGTATTTT

D: .
J: TRBJ2-7
V: TRBV27
size: .
CDR3: CASSLAGSAYEQYF
DNA: TGTGCCAGCAGTTTGGCGGGGTCTGCCTACGAGCAGTACTTC

D: .
J: TRBJ2-7
V: TRBV7-8
size: .
CDR3: CASSLGPLDRGEQYF
DNA: TGTGCCAGCAGCTTAGGGCCCTTGGATAGGGGCGAGCAGTACTTC

D: .
J: TRBJ1-2
V: TRBV29-1
size: .
CDR3: CSGQATGYGYTF
DNA: TGCAGCGGCCAGGCCACGGGGTATGGCTACACCTTC

D: .
J: TRBJ1-5
V: TRBV18
size: .
CDR3: CASSQGHYSNQPQHF
DNA: TGTGCCAGCTCCCAAGGACATTATAGCAATCAGCCCCAGCATTTT

D: .
J: TRBJ2-3
V: TRBV29-1
size: .
CDR3: CSVVWRRGTDTQYF
DNA: TGCAGCGTTGTGTGGCGCCGGGGCACAGATACGCAGTATTTT

D: .
J: TRBJ2-5
V: TRBV18
size: .
CDR3: CASSLGLTETQYF
DNA: TGTGCCAGCTCACTGGGACTTACTGAGACCCAGTACTTC

D: TRBD2
J: TRBJ2-1
V: TRBV9
size: .
CDR3: CASSGSGFYNEQFF
DNA: TGTGCCAGCAGCGGTAGCGGGTTCTACAATGAGCAGTTCTTC

D: TRBD1
J: TRBJ1-2
V: TRBV10-3
size: .
CDR3: CAINLDRGGNYGYTF
DNA: TGTGCCATCAATTTAGACAGGGGGGGAAACTATGGCTACACCTTC

D: .
J: TRBJ1-2
V: TRBV27
size: .
CDR3: CASSIRGTNYGYTF
DNA: TGTGCCAGCAGCATTAGGGGTACGAACTATGGCTACACCTTC

D: TRBD1
J: TRBJ2-1
V: TRBV5-1
size: .
CDR3: CASSPGQENNEQFF
DNA: TGCGCCAGCAGCCCGGGACAGGAGAACAATGAGCAGTTCTTC

D: TRBD1
J: TRBJ1-5
V: TRBV6-6
size: .
CDR3: CASSLTGVFQPQHF
DNA: TGTGCCAGCAGTCTCACAGGGGTTTTTCAGCCCCAGCATTTT

D: .
J: TRBJ1-1
V: TRBV14
size: .
CDR3: CASSLLGRITEAFF
DNA: TGTGCCAGCAGCCTCCTGGGGCGAATTACTGAAGCTTTCTTT

D: .
J: TRBJ2-4
V: TRBV25-1
size: .
CDR3: CASSGDAKNIQYF
DNA: TGTGCCAGTTCCGGGGATGCCAAAAACATTCAGTACTTC

D: .
J: TRBJ1-2
V: TRBV7-9
size: once
CDR3: CASSLGGRELYGYTF
DNA: TGCGCCAGCAGCTTAGGGGGACGGGAGCTCTATGGCTACACCTTC

D: TRBD1
J: TRBJ2-1
V: TRBV7-3
size: once
CDR3: CASSSGQGSYNEQFF
DNA: TGTGCCAGCAGCTCGGGACAGGGAAGCTACAATGAGCAGTTCTTC

D: TRBD1
J: TRBJ2-4
V: TRBV10-3
size: .
CDR3: CAISESGQLLAKNIQYF
DNA: TGTGCCATCAGTGAGTCGGGACAGTTACTAGCCAAAAACATTCAGTACTTC

D: TRBD1
J: TRBJ2-2
V: TRBV5-1
size: .
CDR3: CASSSSGTGLAGELFF
DNA: TGCGCCAGCAGCTCGTCCGGGACAGGGCTGGCCGGGGAGCTGTTTTTT

D: .
J: TRBJ2-3
V: TRBV9
size: once
CDR3: CASSVITQDDTQYF
DNA: TGTGCCAGCAGCGTAATTACACAGGATGATACGCAGTATTTT

D: TRBD1
J: TRBJ1-5
V: TRBV19
size: .
CDR3: CASSIGPQGAPNQPQHF
DNA: TGTGCCAGTAGTATAGGTCCCCAGGGGGCGCCTAATCAGCCCCAGCATTTT

D: .
J: TRBJ2-6
V: TRBV10-3
size: .
CDR3: CAISPSSGANVLTF
DNA: TGTGCCATCAGCCCTAGCTCTGGGGCCAACGTCCTGACTTTC

D: TRBD1
J: TRBJ1-1
V: TRBV9
size: .
CDR3: CASSERGQGALNTEAFF
DNA: TGTGCCAGCAGCGAAAGGGGACAGGGGGCCCTGAACACTGAAGCTTTCTTT

D: .
J: TRBJ1-3
V: TRBV7-2
size: .
CDR3: CASSRQSTSGNTIYF
DNA: TGTGCCAGCAGCCGACAGTCCACCTCTGGAAACACCATATATTTT

D: .
J: TRBJ1-1
V: TRBV7-9
size: few
CDR3: CASSLAGEGMAFF
DNA: TGTGCCAGCAGCTTAGCGGGGGAGGGGATGGCTTTCTTT

D: .
J: TRBJ1-1
V: TRBV4-1
size: .
CDR3: CASSPVRGASEAFF
DNA: TGCGCCAGCAGCCCGGTTCGGGGGGCGAGTGAAGCTTTCTTT

D: TRBD1
J: TRBJ2-3
V: TRBV7-9
size: .
CDR3: CASSEGQGKSDTQYF
DNA: TGTGCCAGCAGCGAGGGACAGGGGAAATCAGATACGCAGTATTTT

D: .
J: TRBJ1-6
V: TRBV18
size: .
CDR3: CASSPLTGLNSPLHF
DNA: TGTGCCAGCTCACCACTCACAGGGCTTAATTCACCCCTCCACTTT

D: .
J: TRBJ1-5
V: TRBV19
size: few
CDR3: CASKWRSDNQPQHF
DNA: TGTGCCAGTAAATGGAGGTCCGATAATCAGCCCCAGCATTTT